This T cell receptor beta chain was profiled in a study of CD8 T cells in ankylosing spondylitis. Libraries of TCR beta came from quantitative 5'-RACE with molecular barcodes. TCRdb fed the 5' RACE reads into MiXCR, producing one record per CDR3 protein. The sample yields roughly 450,000 distinct CDR3 sequences, 26% seen once. V was shortened by 1 base and J by 8 bases, with 2 bases between the two germline ends. Germline CDR1 reads LGHDT; CDR2 reads YNNKEL (reference sequence). This CDR3 spans 11 amino acids. Study-level findings and limits: Blood from ankylosing spondylitis patients appeared to carry a characteristic roughly eight-variant TCR beta motif. Some of these motif variants have turned up before, in reports on reactive arthritis synovial fluid and blood.

This clonotype was counted between two and nine times. The antigen remains undetermined. The source material was blood, either unsorted or a sorted T cell fraction (not recorded which). The chain couples TRBV3-1 to TRBJ2-2; D unclear. This receptor was taken from a male donor with ankylosing spondylitis. CDR3 nucleotide sequence: TGTGCCAGCAGCCAAGCTGGGGAGCTGTTTTTT. It codes for CASSQAGELFF.